These 25 T cell receptor beta chains were sequenced from one sample in a study of blood T cell repertoires in COVID-19. Using immunoSEQ multiplex PCR, the repertoire was profiled, and TCRdb retains in-frame clones only, with some absent. The sample comprises approximately 180,000 clones, about nine tenths of which are singletons, and about 1.4% rests with the top ten. Source material: peripheral blood. The receptors here all came from a woman aged 50 to 60 with acute or convalescent COVID-19.

This chain joins TRBV5-6 and TRBJ2-7, with no clear D. The germline V gene encodes CDR1 SGHDT and CDR2 YYEEEE. CDR3 length: 11 residues. V lost 0 bases to trimming and J lost 8 bases, with 6 bases between them. The CDR3 nucleotides read TGTGCCAGCAGCTTGGGAGTTAAGCAGTACTTC. Encoded protein: CASSLGVKQYF.

This chain links TRBV3-1 (or the pseudogene TRBV3-2) with TRBJ2-1; TRBD2 matches at 13 bases. Looked up from germline, CDR1 is LGHDT and CDR2 is YNNKEL (reference sequence). The V segment lost 6 bases and the J segment 2 bases; nucleotides outside the gene matches: 4. This CDR3 is 16 amino acids long. DNA for the CDR3: TGTGCCAGCAGGCCTGGACTAGCGGGGGCCTACAATGAGCAGTTCTTC. Translating it yields CASRPGLAGAYNEQFF.

This sequence joins TRBV2 and TRBJ2-5; 14 bases map to TRBD2. The CDR3 spans 13 residues. In germline, CDR1 is SNHLY, CDR2 FYNNEI. Trimming cost V 9 bases and J 3 bases; bases outside gene matches: 0. The CDR3 DNA reads as TGTGCCAGGACTAGCGGGAGGGAAGAGACCCAGTACTTC. Its translation: CARTSGREETQYF. The full variable domain, rest sourced from reference TRBV2 and TRBJ2-5, is EPEVTQTPSHQVTQMGQEVILRCVPISNHLYFYWYRQILGQKVEFLVSFYNNEISEKSEIFDDQFSVERPDGSNFTLKIRSTKLEDSAMYFCARTSGREETQYFGPGTRLLVL.

The chain carries TRBV4-1 and TRBJ1-5, with TRBD1 matching over 7 bases. V shed 3 bases and J 5 bases; nucleotides not matched to a gene: 7. Germline CDR1 reads MGHRA; CDR2 reads YSYEKL. The CDR3 is 15 amino acids. The CDR3 region has the DNA TGCGCCAGCAGCCAGGCTGGGCAGGGGGATCAGCCCCAGCATTTT. Amino acid sequence: CASSQAGQGDQPQHF.

This chain links TRBV3-1 (or the pseudogene TRBV3-2) with TRBJ1-1, with 10 bases lining up with TRBD1. V trimming: 5 bases; J trimming: 1 base; junction bases outside the gene matches: 4. The CDR3 consists of 15 residues. Germline V CDR1 and CDR2: LGHDT, YNNKEL (reference sequence). The CDR3: CASSGRDRGNTEAFF. DNA of the CDR3: TGTGCCAGCAGCGGCCGGGACAGGGGGAACACTGAAGCTTTCTTT.

The CDR3 region is CASSSTGGILHYGYTF. The CDR3, as DNA: TGTGCCAGCAGCTCGACAGGGGGGATTCTTCACTATGGCTACACCTTC. This rearrangement joins TRBV11-2 to TRBJ1-2, with 9 bases matching TRBD1. The V segment lost 4 bases and the J segment 3 bases; nucleotides outside the gene matches: 9. Germline CDR1 reads SGHAT; CDR2 reads FQNNGV. The CDR3 is 16 amino acids.

The chain combines TRBV14 with TRBJ1-1; D call uncertain. Trimming left V 3 bases short and J 2 bases short, with 10 bases between. The CDR3 contains 14 residues. The germline V gene has CDR1 SGHDN and CDR2 FVKESK. The CDR3 sequence: CASSQVTGNTEAFF. CDR3 nucleotides: TGTGCCAGCAGCCAGGTGACGGGAAACACTGAAGCTTTCTTT.

The chain has TRBV21-1 and TRBJ1-1. TRBV21-1 is marked as a pseudogene. The CDR3 length is 16 residues. The CDR3 is CASSKAGGLLNTEAFF. DNA of the CDR3: TGTGCCAGCAGCAAAGCAGGGGGACTACTGAACACTGAAGCTTTCTTT.

This sequence joins TRBV15 and TRBJ2-3, with D possibly being TRBD2 (7 bases). The CDR3 runs 16 residues. CDR1 and CDR2 (germline): LNHNV, YYDKDF (reference sequence). Trimming pared 0 bases from V and 4 bases from J, leaving 14 bases between. CDR3 region: CATSRERGEGPDTQYF. CDR3 DNA: TGTGCCACCAGCAGAGAGAGGGGGGAGGGTCCAGATACGCAGTATTTT.

The V gene is TRBV6-5, the J gene TRBJ2-1, with a weak D call TRBD2 (5 bases). Germline lookup yields CDR1 MNHEY and CDR2 SVGAGI. Trimming pared 7 bases from V and 7 bases from J, leaving 14 bases between. This CDR3 has 13 residues. Here the CDR3 DNA reads TGTGCCAGCAAGTACCGGGATAAAAATGAGCAGTTCTTC. This gives the protein CASKYRDKNEQFF.

This chain connects TRBV30 to TRBJ1-5; the match to TRBD1 covers 7 bases. The germline gives CDR1 GTSNPN, CDR2 SVGIG (reference sequence). This CDR3 has 17 residues. V shed 2 bases and J 11 bases; nucleotides not matched to a gene: 21. CDR3 coding DNA: TGTGCCTGGAGTAGAGGGGGCTGGGCGTCCCTGAGCCGAACCCAGCATTTT. This gives the protein CAWSRGGWASLSRTQHF.

The chain joins TRBV30 to TRBJ1-2; 8 nucleotides align to TRBD1. CDR3 length: 13 amino acids. With 4 bases clipped from V and 6 bases from J, the junction kept 7 bases outside the gene matches. Looked up from germline, CDR1 is GTSNPN and CDR2 is SVGIG (reference sequence). The CDR3 sequence: CAWTPDRGNGYTF. The CDR3 DNA is TGTGCCTGGACCCCCGACAGGGGAAATGGCTACACCTTC.

This clone was observed a single time. This chain links TRBV27 with TRBJ1-2, with 8 bases lining up with TRBD1. This CDR3 has 14 residues. V was pared by 4 bases and J by 8 bases, with 9 bases of the junction left unmatched. Looked up from germline, CDR1 is MNHEY and CDR2 is SMNVEV (reference sequence). The CDR3 DNA reads TGTGCCAGCAGTTCTCGTCAGGGGGCGCGCGGCTACACCTTC. Encoded protein: CASSSRQGARGYTF.

V usage is TRBV7-3 and J usage is TRBJ2-1; D ambiguous. The germline CDR1 and CDR2 sequences are SGHTA and FQGTGA. V was trimmed by 2 bases and J by 9 bases, leaving 11 bases between them. This CDR3 has 13 amino acids. This chain's CDR3 is CASSLQASVEQFF. The CDR3 DNA sequence: TGTGCCAGCAGCTTACAGGCTTCCGTTGAGCAGTTCTTC.

This chain's CDR3 is CASSFGSGNTIYF. CDR3 DNA sequence: TGTGCCAGCAGCTTCGGGTCCGGAAACACCATATATTTT. The chain employs TRBV5-6 and TRBJ1-3; D remains unclear. Germline lookup yields CDR1 SGHDT and CDR2 YYEEEE. The CDR3 length is 13 residues. V dropped 2 bases and J dropped 4 bases, with 7 bases sitting between them.

This chain links TRBV6-4 with TRBJ2-3; D remains unclear. Germline lookup yields CDR1 MRHNA and CDR2 SNTAGT. This CDR3 contains 15 residues. Trimming removed 0 bases from V and 4 bases from J, with 11 bases in between. CDR3 sequence reads: CASSDSRHEADTQYF. The CDR3 coding sequence is TGTGCCAGCAGTGACTCCCGACACGAAGCAGATACGCAGTATTTT.

V usage is TRBV6-5 and J usage is TRBJ2-1; 7 bases align to TRBD2. The CDR3 spans 13 residues. V shed 4 bases, J shed 9 bases, and the junction held 6 bases outside the gene matches. Germline lookup yields CDR1 MNHEY and CDR2 SVGAGI. CDR3 bases: TGTGCCAGCAGTTCTGGCGGGGGTCTTGAGCAGTTCTTC. Residues: CASSSGGGLEQFF.

This chain joins TRBV21-1 and TRBJ2-7; the table gives TRBD1 as D, unverified against the DNA. TRBV21-1 is shown as a pseudogene. The CDR3 runs to 15 residues. The CDR3 coding sequence is TGTGCCAGCAGCACCAACAGGGAGAAAAGGAACGAGCAGTACTTC. Protein sequence: CASSTNREKRNEQYF.

V usage is TRBV7-9 and J usage is TRBJ2-3, with 7 positions matching TRBD2. Losses at the gene ends were 5 bases for V and 2 bases for J; bases not matched to a gene: 4. Germline values: CDR1 SEHNR, CDR2 FQNEAQ (reference sequence). This CDR3 is built from 14 residues. CDR3 residues: CASSPRGDTDTQYF. CDR3 sequence (DNA): TGTGCCAGCAGCCCCCGGGGGGACACAGATACGCAGTATTTT.

The chain carries TRBV10-3 and TRBJ1-1; 9 nucleotides match TRBD1. The germline V gene encodes CDR1 ENHRY and CDR2 SYGVKD. V was pared by 5 bases and J by 11 bases, with 3 bases of the junction left unmatched. CDR3 length equals 11 residues. In nucleotides, the CDR3 is TGTGCCATCAGTCAAGACAGGGGGGCTTTCTTT. Its translation is CAISQDRGAFF.

The rearrangement links TRBV19 to TRBJ2-1; 8 bases match TRBD2. Germline V gene data show CDR1 as LNHDA and CDR2 as SQIVND (reference sequence). The CDR3 length is 16 residues. V was clipped by 4 bases and J by 7 bases; unmatched bases: 12. The CDR3 region has the DNA TGTGCCAGTAGTACCCTCGGAGCGGGAGATCGTAATGAGCAGTTCTTC. This translates into CASSTLGAGDRNEQFF.

This clone was counted between two and nine times. In DNA, the CDR3 is TGTGCCAGCAGTGTTCTAGCGGGGGGTAATACGCAGTATTTT. Protein sequence: CASSVLAGGNTQYF. The chain carries TRBV6-6 and TRBJ2-3; the match to TRBD2 covers 11 bases. V trimming: 5 bases; J trimming: 7 bases; junction bases outside the gene matches: 5. The CDR3 has 14 residues. Per the germline V gene, CDR1 is MNHNY and CDR2 is SVGAGI (reference sequence).

The chain carries TRBV19 and TRBJ2-7, with 12 nucleotides matching TRBD2. Germline CDR1 and CDR2: LNHDA and SQIVND (reference sequence). The J segment lost 0 bases and the V segment lost 9 bases, leaving 3 bases of the junction unmatched. CDR3 length: 14 amino acids. The CDR3 is CASATSGGSYEQYF. In DNA, the CDR3 is TGTGCCAGCGCGACTAGCGGGGGCTCCTACGAGCAGTACTTC. Full variable domain (outside the CDR3, taken from reference TRBV19 and TRBJ2-7): DGGITQSPKYLFRKEGQNVTLSCEQNLNHDAMYWYRQDPGQGLRLIYYSQIVNDFQKGDIAEGYSVSREKKESFPLTVTSAQKNPTAFYLCASATSGGSYEQYFGPGTRLTVT.

The rearrangement uses TRBV6-2 or TRBV6-3 and TRBJ1-2; no firm D call. The CDR3 contains 14 residues. Trimming removed 0 bases at V and 7 bases at J, with 12 bases between. The germline CDR1 and CDR2 sequences are MNHEY and SVGEGT. The CDR3 DNA reads as TGTGCCAGCAGTTACTCGGGTTCTTCGGGTGGCTACACCTTC. Translation gives CASSYSGSSGGYTF.

This clone came up a few times. The chain has TRBV19 and TRBJ1-5, with 7 positions matching TRBD1. The CDR3 spans 15 residues. Trimming at V came to 7 bases and at J to 6 bases, leaving 12 bases not matched to a gene. Germline V gene sequence: CDR1 LNHDA, CDR2 SQIVND (reference sequence). The CDR3 reads CASTTGQEQGQPQHF. The CDR3 DNA reads TGTGCCAGTACGACCGGACAGGAACAGGGTCAGCCCCAGCATTTT.